This T cell receptor (beta chain) was profiled in a study of cytomegalovirus exposure and HLA in healthy donors. The primer mix had 60 Vbeta and 13 Jbeta primers. Using immunoSEQ multiplex PCR, the repertoire was profiled, and TCRdb retains in-frame clones only, with some absent. The table has more than 80,000 clones, 60% to 75% seen once; the top ten hold 13% to 15%. V lost 6 bases to trimming and J lost 9 bases, with 21 bases between them. The CDR3 runs to 14 residues. From germline, CDR1 is SGDLS and CDR2 YYNGEE. This TCR came from a woman aged 70-85 years in good health and CMV-seropositive. Source material: PBMCs. The chain recombines TRBV9 with TRBJ1-1; no clear D gene. DNA of the CDR3: TGTGCCAGCAACAAGGTACGTGAGGCCAGTAAAGCTTTCTTT. It translates to CASNKVREASKAFF.